The 8 T cell receptor beta chains below come from one sample, sequenced in a study of blood T cell repertoires in COVID-19. Sequencing used immunoSEQ multiplex PCR; TCRdb keeps in-frame clones, though not all of them. The table has 73,000 or so clones, approximately 91% seen once; the top ten hold roughly 13%. The material sequenced was peripheral blood. All receptors come from a human donor with active COVID-19. The donor label of this sample is uncertain.

This chain uses TRBV7-8 with TRBJ1-2; weak D call: TRBD1 (5 bases). The CDR3 covers 13 residues. The V gene lost 1 base and the J gene lost 4 bases, with 7 bases spanning the gap. CDR1 is SGHVS, CDR2 FQNEAQ, per germline. This CDR3 reads CASSLGGVYGYTF. The DNA of the CDR3 is TGTGCCAGCAGCTTAGGGGGGGTCTATGGCTACACCTTC.

This rearrangement joins TRBV10-2 to TRBJ2-1; the D gene is possibly TRBD1 (6 bases). From germline, CDR1 is WSHSY and CDR2 SAAADI. The CDR3 has 14 amino acids. V was shortened by 3 bases and J by 11 bases, with 17 bases between the two germline ends. The CDR3 loop is CASSEQGPGAKQFF. Here the CDR3 DNA reads TGCGCCAGCAGTGAACAGGGACCTGGGGCTAAGCAGTTCTTC.

V is TRBV28 and J is TRBJ1-1; unclear D gene. In germline, CDR1 is MDHEN, CDR2 SYDVKM. Between the trimmed V and J ends, which lost 0 bases and 11 bases, there was a span of 13 bases. The CDR3 contains 13 residues. CDR3: CASSLWGSRGAFF. The CDR3 DNA sequence: TGTGCCAGCAGTTTATGGGGCAGTCGAGGGGCTTTCTTT.

The chain combines TRBV18 with TRBJ1-6, with 8 bases identical to TRBD1. This CDR3 contains 14 residues. V lost 3 bases and J lost 10; bases outside the gene matches: 5. Germline CDR1 and CDR2: KGHSH and LQKENI. CDR3 nucleotides: TGTGCCAGCTCACCGACCCCAGGGGGCTCACCCCTCCACTTT. The encoded protein is CASSPTPGGSPLHF.

The J gene is TRBJ2-3, the V gene TRBV11-2, with 8 bases fitting TRBD1. CDR1 is SGHAT, CDR2 FQNNGV, per germline. V was pared by 8 bases and J by 4 bases, with 8 bases of the junction left unmatched. The CDR3 length is 14 residues. The CDR3 region is CASYRGSGADTQYF. DNA for the CDR3: TGTGCCAGCTACAGGGGGTCGGGGGCAGATACGCAGTATTTT.

The chain recombines TRBV27 with TRBJ1-1, with 11 bases aligning to TRBD1. Germline V gene sequence: CDR1 MNHEY, CDR2 SMNVEV (reference sequence). The V and J ends lost 5 bases and 4 bases, in that order; junction bases with no gene match: 9. The CDR3 contains 16 residues. CDR3 region: CASSLRTGGLGTEAFF. CDR3 sequence (DNA): TGTGCCAGCAGTCTTCGGACAGGGGGCTTGGGCACTGAAGCTTTCTTT.

V and J are TRBV6-5 and TRBJ1-2; D might be TRBD1 (6 bases). This CDR3 spans 13 amino acids. Germline V gives CDR1 MNHEY, CDR2 SVGAGI. Trimming left V 6 bases short and J 4 bases short, with 12 bases between. CDR3 sequence: CASRKQGPYGYTF. CDR3 DNA sequence: TGTGCCAGCAGGAAACAGGGTCCCTATGGCTACACCTTC.

This clone was seen once. V is TRBV5-1 and J is TRBJ1-1, with D possibly being TRBD1 (5 bases). Germline CDR1 and CDR2: SGHRS and YFSETQ. V gave up 3 bases and J gave up 4 bases, with 13 bases separating them. The CDR3 spans 14 residues. The CDR3 region is CASSSGSIGTEAFF. In DNA, the CDR3 is TGCGCCAGCAGCTCAGGGTCTATCGGCACTGAAGCTTTCTTT.